The clone carrying this T cell receptor beta chain was detected a few times. The antigen is undetermined. TCRdb reanalysed the 5' RACE reads using MiXCR and keeps one entry per CDR3 protein. The top ten hold 19% of the sample, which has some 700,000 distinct CDR3 sequences, around 19% seen once. V was clipped by 6 bases and J by 4 bases, with 22 bases between them. From germline, CDR1 is MDHEN and CDR2 SYDVKM. The CDR3 extends over 18 amino acids. This specimen belongs to a study of CD8 T cells in ankylosing spondylitis. Study-wide results and caveats: Significantly higher representation of disease-linked clones was reported for matched ankylosing spondylitis synovial fluid. In ankylosing spondylitis blood, a motif of about 8 highly homologous TCR beta variants appeared characteristic.

The sample was blood, either unsorted or a sorted T cell fraction (not recorded which). The chain employs TRBV28 and TRBJ1-6; D remains unclear. The source is a male donor with ankylosing spondylitis. CDR3 in amino acids: CASSSTPLLSEYNSPLHF. For the CDR3, the DNA is TGTGCCAGCAGCTCGACCCCGCTCCTCAGTGAATATAATTCACCCCTCCACTTT.